This T cell receptor beta chain is from a study of post-analysis software for immune sequencing data. The study's findings and limits: Those with multiple sclerosis, the patient group, showed significantly lower normalized Chao1 diversity than controls.

This clonotype was observed once. Its antigen is unidentified. Prepared libraries of TCR beta cDNA carried unique molecular identifiers. TCRdb redid the calling of the PCR reads with MiXCR, one entry per CDR3 protein. The table records under 200,000 distinct CDR3 sequences, 30% to 45% of them present only once. The sequenced sample was blood, obtained after autologous hematopoietic stem cell transplantation. This sequence originates from a girl aged 5-17 years with multiple sclerosis.

The CDR3 sequence is CSAYSTTDTQYF. Here the CDR3 DNA reads TGCAGTGCTTACAGCACCACAGATACGCAGTATTTT. The genes are TRBV20-1 and TRBJ2-3; D gene unclear. The CDR3 length is 12 residues. Trimming shortened V by 5 bases and J by 2 bases, and 8 bases separated the two germline ends. Germline V CDR1 and CDR2: DFQATT, SNEGSKA (reference sequence).